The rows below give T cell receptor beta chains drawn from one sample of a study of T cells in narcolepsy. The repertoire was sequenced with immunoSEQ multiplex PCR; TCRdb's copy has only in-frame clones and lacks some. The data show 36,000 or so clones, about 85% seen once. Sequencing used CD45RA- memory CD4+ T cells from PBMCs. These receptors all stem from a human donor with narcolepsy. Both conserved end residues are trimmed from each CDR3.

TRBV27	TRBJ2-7	ASRSQGVPYEQY
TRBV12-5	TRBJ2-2	AGTTGQNTGELF
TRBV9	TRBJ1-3	ASSSESSGNTIY
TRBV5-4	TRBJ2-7	ASSLAQGIEQY
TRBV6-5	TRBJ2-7	ASSETGPSYEQY
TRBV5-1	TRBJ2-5	ASSPELAGGPKQY
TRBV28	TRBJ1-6	ASRGQGSYNSPLH
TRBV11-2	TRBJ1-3	ASSETVPGNTIY
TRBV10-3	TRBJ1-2	AITSRAKDYGYT
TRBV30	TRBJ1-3	AWSFPEISGNTIY
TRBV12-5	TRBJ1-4	ASGRTSRGPNEKLF
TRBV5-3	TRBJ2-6	ARPTNRSRGANVLT
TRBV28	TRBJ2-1	ASRGYGGQLRDEQF
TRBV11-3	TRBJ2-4	ASSLSSGDIQY
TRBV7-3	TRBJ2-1	ASSLTREKALNEQF
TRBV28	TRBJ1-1	ASSSDKNTEAF
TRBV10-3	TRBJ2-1	AISESRGTGVSYNEQF
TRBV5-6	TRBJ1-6	ASSQGLYNSPLH
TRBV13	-	ASSSLGAYEQY
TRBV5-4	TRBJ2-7	ASSRGLAELYEQY
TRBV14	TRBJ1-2	ASSYREIGNYT
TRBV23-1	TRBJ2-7	ASSQFPTGAHSYEQY
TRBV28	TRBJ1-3	ASSFWGDSGNTIY
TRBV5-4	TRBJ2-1	ASRWAGKPTSYNEQF
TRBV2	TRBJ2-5	ASKWWRQKETQY
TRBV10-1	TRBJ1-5	ARLAPSRGESNQPQH
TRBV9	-	ASSVVSDSYEQY
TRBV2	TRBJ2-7	ASTALYEQY
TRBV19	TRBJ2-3	ASSIGPRQRGGLKDTQY
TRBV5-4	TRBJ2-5	ASSSRAGGPRETQY
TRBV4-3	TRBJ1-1	ASSHGQGGTEAF